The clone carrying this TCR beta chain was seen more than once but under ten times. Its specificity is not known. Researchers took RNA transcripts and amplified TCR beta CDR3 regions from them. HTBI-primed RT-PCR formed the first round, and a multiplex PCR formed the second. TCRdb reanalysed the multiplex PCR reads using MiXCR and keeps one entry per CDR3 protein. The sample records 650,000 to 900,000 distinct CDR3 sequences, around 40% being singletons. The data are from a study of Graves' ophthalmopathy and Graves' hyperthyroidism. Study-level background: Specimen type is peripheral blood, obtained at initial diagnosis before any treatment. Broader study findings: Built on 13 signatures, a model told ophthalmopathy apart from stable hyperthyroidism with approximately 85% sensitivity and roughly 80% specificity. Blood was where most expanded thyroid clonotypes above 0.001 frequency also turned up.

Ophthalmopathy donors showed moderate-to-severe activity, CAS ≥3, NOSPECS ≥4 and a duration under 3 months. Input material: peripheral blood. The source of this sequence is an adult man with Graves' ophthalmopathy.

The CDR3 here is CASSGSLGASYTF. The DNA of the CDR3 is TGTGCCAGCAGTGGCAGTTTAGGAGCCAGCTACACCTTC. The V call is TRBV2, the J call TRBJ1-2; D gene ambiguous. The CDR3 is 13 residues long. Germline lookup yields CDR1 SNHLY and CDR2 FYNNEI. V lost 4 bases to trimming and J lost 9 bases, with 15 bases between them.